This TCR beta chain originates from a study of cytomegalovirus exposure and HLA in healthy donors. Findings and limits, study-wide: The authors excluded some V segments, including TRBV6-2 and TRBV6-3, as indistinguishable.

V lost 2 bases and J lost 1, with 13 bases in between. This CDR3 comprises 17 residues. 60 Vbeta and 13 Jbeta primers were used in PCR. Sequenced by immunoSEQ multiplex PCR; TCRdb stores in-frame clones only, minus some. The table shows over 150,000 clones, with 60% to 80% occurring only once. This clone was observed a handful of times. As yet, its antigen is unknown. This clonotype originated in a woman in her forties or fifties in good health and CMV-seropositive. This rearrangement joins TRBV5-7 to TRBJ2-6; D is perhaps TRBD1 (5 bases). TRBV5-7 is known as an ORF, though its function is uncertain. The material sequenced was PBMCs. CDR3 bases: TGTGCCAGCAGCTTAATTTCTGGGGCGTCTGGGGCCAACGTCCTGACTTTC. It specifies CASSLISGASGANVLTF.